This T cell receptor beta chain appears in the sequencing data of a study of read filtering for tumor transcriptome and immune sequencing. The overall study: The cohort had some 17 men and over eleven women aged about 40 to 90, mean about 72 years. Transcriptome libraries were built from DNase-treated RNA. General study points: Sorted CD138-negative bone marrow cells were not purified T cells.

This clonotype was detected ten times or more. Antigen unknown. Molecular barcoded adaptors covering alpha/delta and beta/gamma chains were used on 400 ng RNA. MiXCR was run by TCRdb on the reads, yielding one entry per CDR3 protein. The sample shows approximately 59,000 distinct CDR3 sequences, around 12% of them seen only once. Every patient had bone marrow sampled while the disease was active. Trimming cost V 4 bases and J 4 bases, with 8 bases left between them. The CDR3 spans 13 residues. Per germline, CDR1 MNHEY and CDR2 SVGEGT. Sequencing was done on a sample of a population of CD138-negative cells sorted from bone marrow. The sequence derives from a donor aged 40 or older with multiple myeloma. The chain combines TRBV6-2 or TRBV6-3 with TRBJ1-5; the D gene is possibly TRBD1 (6 bases). The CDR3 here is CASSSTGNQPQHF. The CDR3 DNA follows: TGTGCCAGCAGTTCAACAGGGAATCAGCCCCAGCATTTT.